This TCR beta chain comes out of a study of cytomegalovirus exposure and HLA in healthy donors. As concerns this clone: What it recognizes is unknown.

The study ran its PCR with 60 Vbeta and 13 Jbeta primers. Data came from immunoSEQ multiplex PCR; TCRdb stores just in-frame clones and leaves some out. Altogether 160,000 or so clones are present, around 78% being singletons, with the ten largest covering about 1.6%. The CDR3 runs 16 residues. Trimming stripped 5 bases from V and 0 bases from J, with 16 bases between. Germline-derived CDR1 and CDR2 are SGHVS and FNYEAQ. Study results and limitations: In all likelihood, a cluster of highly shared sequence variants was a sequencing artifact.

The genes are TRBV7-6 and TRBJ1-2; D may be TRBD1 (6 bases). This receptor was taken from a man aged 35-49 years in good health and CMV-seronegative. Sample: PBMCs. CDR3 sequence reads: CASSGRQDRANYGYTF. In DNA, the CDR3 is TGTGCCAGCAGCGGGAGACAGGACCGCGCTAACTATGGCTACACCTTC.